This T cell receptor beta chain was sequenced in a study of blood T cell repertoires in COVID-19. Study-level information: Material from acute and convalescent COVID-19 was sourced from the United States, Italy and Spain. Sample material is recorded as cDNA or gDNA derived from T cells, B-cell-depleted T cells, or PBMCs.

The V end was cut by 5 bases, the J end by 2 bases, with 15 bases between. The CDR3 runs to 16 residues. The germline gives CDR1 ENHRY, CDR2 SYGVKD. Method: immunoSEQ multiplex PCR; TCRdb's copy keeps in-frame clones and lacks some. The sample records about 110,000 clones, about 85% being singletons. This receptor was taken from a human donor in a cohort sampled during active COVID-19. The sequenced material came from peripheral blood. This chain uses TRBV10-3 with TRBJ2-2; a weak D match, TRBD2 (6 bases). This chain's CDR3 is CAISTWAGPNTGELFF. In DNA form, the CDR3 reads TGTGCCATCAGTACGTGGGCGGGGCCAAACACCGGGGAGCTGTTTTTT.